This T cell receptor (beta chain) is drawn from a study of regulatory T cells in long-lasting Graves disease. For the study at large: Freshly diagnosed Graves' patients had used antithyroid drugs for under 3 months.

Remarks on this clonotype: What it binds is unknown. This clone may be a read error of a much larger clone one base away.

Sample time point: newly diagnosed GD, antithyroid drugs for less than 3 months. The TCR library was made from RNA that had been extracted from PBMCs in TRIzol. Study-level findings and limits: It was possible that the small sample size reduced accuracy.

Building the TCR beta libraries relied on iRepertoire HTBI primers, and CDR3 regions underwent Arm-PCR. TCRdb re-analysed the multiplex PCR reads in MiXCR, keeping a single row per CDR3 protein. The sample yields about 330,000 distinct CDR3 sequences, about 16% seen once. V lost 2 bases and J lost 8, with 21 bases in between. This CDR3 spans 16 amino acids. Germline V lookup: CDR1 LGHDT, CDR2 YNNKEL (reference sequence). The data also belong to a second study, concerning T cells in Graves' hyperthyroidism and ophthalmopathy.

The receptor's source is a woman aged 18-30 years with Graves disease. The chain has TRBV3-1 and TRBJ1-1, with TRBD1 as a possible D gene (5 bases). This material consisted of peripheral blood mononuclear cells (PBMCs), taken at new diagnosis, from a patient treated with antithyroid drugs. This CDR3 reads CASSQQPPPLGGEAFF. In DNA, the CDR3 is TGTGCCAGCAGCCAACAACCACCGCCCCTGGGGGGGGAAGCTTTCTTT. The whole variable domain, filled in from reference TRBV3-1 and TRBJ1-1, reads DTAVSQTPKYLVTQMGNDKSIKCEQNLGHDTMYWYKQDSKKFLKIMFSYNNKELIINETVPNRFSPKSPDKAHLNLHINSLELGDSAVYFCASSQQPPPLGGEAFFGQGTRLTVV.